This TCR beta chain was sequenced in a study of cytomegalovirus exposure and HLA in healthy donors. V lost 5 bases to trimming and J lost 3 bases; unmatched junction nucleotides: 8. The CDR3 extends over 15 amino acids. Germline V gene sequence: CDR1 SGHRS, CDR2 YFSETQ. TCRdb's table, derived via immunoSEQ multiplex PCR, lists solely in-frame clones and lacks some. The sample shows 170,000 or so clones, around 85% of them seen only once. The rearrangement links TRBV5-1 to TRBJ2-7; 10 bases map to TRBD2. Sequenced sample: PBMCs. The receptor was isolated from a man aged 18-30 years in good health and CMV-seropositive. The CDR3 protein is CASRLTSGSFYEQYF. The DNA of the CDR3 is TGCGCCAGCAGACTGACTAGCGGGTCCTTCTACGAGCAGTACTTC.